The next 15 T cell receptor beta chains were all read from a single sample in a study of shared clonotypes between healthy human individuals. Naive CD8 populations comprised CD45RO-negative cells positively selected for CCR7, excluding terminally differentiated effector memory CD45RA+ cells. Profiling relied on immunoSEQ multiplex PCR, and the TCRdb table lists in-frame clones only, not all of them. The sample has some 2,100,000 clones; approximately 94% are singletons. The specimen was naive CD8+ T cells from PBMCs. These receptors originate from a man aged 18-30 years in good health. Some clones in this sample may be carry-over from other donors' samples.

This sequence joins TRBV28 and TRBJ1-2, with unresolved D. CDR3 length equals 11 residues. CDR1 is MDHEN, CDR2 SYDVKM, per germline. The V end lost 7 bases, the J end lost 9 bases, and 12 bases lay between the germline ends. This CDR3 is CASNPGSRYTF. For the CDR3, the DNA is TGTGCCAGCAACCCGGGATCCCGCTACACCTTC.

This chain joins TRBV19 and TRBJ2-7, with a weak D call TRBD2 (5 bases). V was cut by 4 bases and J by 2 bases, with 15 bases left in between. CDR1 LNHDA and CDR2 SQIVND come from the germline V gene (reference sequence). This CDR3 is 15 amino acids long. The CDR3 sequence: CASSTDLADTYEQYF. As DNA, the CDR3 is TGTGCCAGTAGTACGGACCTAGCCGATACCTACGAGCAGTACTTC.

Concerning this clone itself: The sample contains more than one DNA sequence encoding this CDR3. The chain is built from TRBV7-9 and TRBJ1-1, with D hard to call. The CDR3 extends over 12 amino acids. With 5 bases removed from V and 0 bases from J, the gap between germline ends came to 4 bases. Germline-derived CDR1 and CDR2 are SEHNR and FQNEAQ (reference sequence). The CDR3 protein is CASSLLNTEAFF. CDR3 sequence (DNA): TGTGCCAGCAGCCTCTTGAACACTGAAGCTTTCTTT.

The chain employs TRBV19 and TRBJ1-5; maybe TRBD1 (5 bases). V was clipped by 6 bases and J by 2 bases, with 14 bases between them. This CDR3 spans 15 amino acids. Germline V gene data show CDR1 as LNHDA and CDR2 as SQIVND (reference sequence). The CDR3 DNA sequence: TGTGCCAGTAGGGCCGGGGGGAGCGGCAATCAGCCCCAGCATTTT. This sequence encodes CASRAGGSGNQPQHF.

With respect to this clone: The same CDR3 can be traced to other DNA sequences in this sample. This chain uses TRBV7-3 with TRBJ2-1; 12 nucleotides match TRBD2. Per the germline V gene, CDR1 is SGHTA and CDR2 is FQGTGA. This CDR3 has 15 residues. V lost 4 bases to trimming and J lost 5 bases; unmatched junction nucleotides: 3. The CDR3 region is CASSWGLAGDNEQFF. The CDR3 coding sequence is TGTGCCAGCAGCTGGGGACTAGCGGGCGACAATGAGCAGTTCTTC.

The chain couples TRBV7-9 to TRBJ1-6; no definite D call. Deletions cut 5 bases from V and 3 bases from J, with 11 bases between. There are 15 residues in the CDR3. Germline loops: CDR1 SEHNR, CDR2 FQNEAQ (reference sequence). CDR3 DNA sequence: TGTGCCAGCAGCCCCCTCCGGGGCTATAATTCACCCCTCCACTTT. Encoded protein: CASSPLRGYNSPLHF.

The V call is TRBV9, the J call TRBJ2-7; 8 bases match TRBD2. Per germline, CDR1 SGDLS and CDR2 YYNGEE. This CDR3 is built from 16 residues. Trimming removed 0 bases from V and 3 bases from J; junction bases left unmatched: 8. CDR3 loop: CASSVGGSGIGYEQYF. CDR3 sequence (DNA): TGTGCCAGCAGCGTAGGGGGTAGCGGGATAGGCTACGAGCAGTACTTC. Drawing the rest from reference TRBV9 and TRBJ2-7, the complete variable domain is DSGVTQTPKHLITATGQRVTLRCSPRSGDLSVYWYQQSLDQGLQFLIQYYNGEERAKGNILERFSAQQFPDLHSELNLSSLELGDSALYFCASSVGGSGIGYEQYFGPGTRLTVT.

V and J are TRBV27 and TRBJ2-7; TRBD2 matches 10 bases. Germline CDR1 is MNHEY and CDR2 is SMNVEV (reference sequence). J gave up 5 bases and V 4 bases, and 5 bases lay outside the gene matches. This CDR3 has 14 residues. The CDR3 coding sequence is TGTGCCAGCAGTTGGTCTAGCGGGAGTCACGAGCAGTACTTC. Translating gives CASSWSSGSHEQYF.

This rearrangement joins TRBV6-1 to TRBJ2-7, with 11 bases matching TRBD2. The CDR3 contains 17 residues. Germline lookup yields CDR1 MNHNS and CDR2 SASEGT. V lost 4 bases to trimming and J lost 3 bases; unmatched junction nucleotides: 11. The CDR3 nucleotides read TGTGCCAGCAGTGCAATCCAGGGACTAGCGGTCCACTACGAGCAGTACTTC. It specifies CASSAIQGLAVHYEQYF.

The count of this clone is one. The chain recombines TRBV5-1 with TRBJ2-3; the D is unclear. Trimming stripped 0 bases from V and 4 bases from J, with 0 bases between. The CDR3 runs 11 residues. Germline CDR1 SGHRS, CDR2 YFSETQ. CDR3 bases: TGCGCCAGCAGCTTGGCAGATACGCAGTATTTT. Translating it yields CASSLADTQYF.

The chain recombines TRBV6-5 with TRBJ2-1; possibly TRBD1 or TRBD2 for D (5 bases each). Looked up from germline, CDR1 is MNHEY and CDR2 is SVGAGI. The CDR3 spans 15 residues. Trimming cost V 6 bases and J 3 bases, with 15 bases left between them. CDR3: CASSQRGRIYNEQFF. CDR3 nucleotides: TGTGCCAGCAGCCAACGGGGACGGATCTACAATGAGCAGTTCTTC.

The V and J genes are TRBV28 and TRBJ2-5; no firm D call. The V and J ends lost 8 bases and 1 base respectively, with 20 bases between them. Germline CDR1 and CDR2: MDHEN and SYDVKM. The CDR3 is made up of 16 amino acids. The CDR3 coding sequence is TGTGCCAGCCCCCCGGTACACCCTCGGCCCCAAGAGACCCAGTACTTC. Encoded protein: CASPPVHPRPQETQYF.

The DNA for the CDR3 is TGTGCCAGCAGCTTACTCCGGACTAGCGGTTCAGATACGCAGTATTTT. This gives the protein CASSLLRTSGSDTQYF. The chain combines TRBV7-9 with TRBJ2-3; 10 bases fit TRBD2. Germline V gene sequence: CDR1 SEHNR, CDR2 FQNEAQ (reference sequence). The CDR3 spans 16 residues. V shed 2 bases and J 4 bases; nucleotides not matched to a gene: 6.

About this clone: This specimen includes other DNA sequences encoding the same CDR3. This chain uses TRBV29-1 with TRBJ2-7; D is perhaps TRBD2 (5 bases). CDR1 and CDR2 from the germline V gene are SQVTM and ANQGSEA. Trimming removed 3 bases at V and 0 bases at J, with 9 bases between. CDR3 length equals 13 residues. CDR3 coding DNA: TGCAGCGTTGATGGTGGGAGCTCCTACGAGCAGTACTTC. Protein product: CSVDGGSSYEQYF.

The chain is built from TRBV10-3 and TRBJ2-7; 9 nucleotides agree with TRBD2. J gave up 3 bases and V 4 bases, and 4 bases lay outside the gene matches. Per the germline V gene, CDR1 is ENHRY and CDR2 is SYGVKD. The CDR3 is 14 residues long. The DNA for the CDR3 is TGTGCCATCAGTGGGACTAGCGAGAGCTACGAGCAGTACTTC. This encodes CAISGTSESYEQYF.